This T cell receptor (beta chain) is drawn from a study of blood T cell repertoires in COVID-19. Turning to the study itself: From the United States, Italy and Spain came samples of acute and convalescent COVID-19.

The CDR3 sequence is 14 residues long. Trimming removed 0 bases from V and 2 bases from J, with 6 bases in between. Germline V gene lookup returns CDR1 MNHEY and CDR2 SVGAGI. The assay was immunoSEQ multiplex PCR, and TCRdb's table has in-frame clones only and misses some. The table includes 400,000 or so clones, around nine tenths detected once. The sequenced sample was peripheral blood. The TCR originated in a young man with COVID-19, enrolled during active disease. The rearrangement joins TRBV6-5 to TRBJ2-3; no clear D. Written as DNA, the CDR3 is TGTGCCAGCAGTTACTCTGGCACCACAGATACGCAGTATTTT. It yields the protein CASSYSGTTDTQYF.